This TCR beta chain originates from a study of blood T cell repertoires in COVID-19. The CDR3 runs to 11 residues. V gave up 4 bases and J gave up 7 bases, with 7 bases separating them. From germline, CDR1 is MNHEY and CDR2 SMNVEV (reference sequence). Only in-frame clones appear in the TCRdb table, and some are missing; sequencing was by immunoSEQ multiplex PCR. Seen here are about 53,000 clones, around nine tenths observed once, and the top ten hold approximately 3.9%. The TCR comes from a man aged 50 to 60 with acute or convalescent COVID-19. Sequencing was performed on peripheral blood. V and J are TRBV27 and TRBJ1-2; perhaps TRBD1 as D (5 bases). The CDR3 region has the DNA TGTGCCAGCAGTTCGGGGGGTGGCTACACCTTC. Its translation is CASSSGGGYTF.